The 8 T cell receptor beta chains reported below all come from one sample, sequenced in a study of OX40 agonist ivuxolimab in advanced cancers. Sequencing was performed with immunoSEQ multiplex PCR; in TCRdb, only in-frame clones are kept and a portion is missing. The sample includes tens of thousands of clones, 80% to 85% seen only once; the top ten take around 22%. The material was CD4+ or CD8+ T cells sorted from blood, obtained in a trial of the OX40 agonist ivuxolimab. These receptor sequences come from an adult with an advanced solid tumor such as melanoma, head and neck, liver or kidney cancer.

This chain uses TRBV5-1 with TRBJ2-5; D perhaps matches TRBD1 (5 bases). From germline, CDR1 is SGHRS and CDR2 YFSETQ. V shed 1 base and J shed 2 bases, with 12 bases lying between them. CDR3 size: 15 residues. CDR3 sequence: CASSLRAGFQETQYF. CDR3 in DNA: TGCGCCAGCAGCTTGAGGGCAGGGTTTCAAGAGACCCAGTACTTC.

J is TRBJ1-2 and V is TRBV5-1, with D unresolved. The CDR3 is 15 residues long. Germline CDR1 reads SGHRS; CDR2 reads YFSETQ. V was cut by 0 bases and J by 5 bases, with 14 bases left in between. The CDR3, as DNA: TGCGCCAGCAGCTTGGACGGGCCCTTTCTGTATGGCTACACCTTC. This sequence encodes CASSLDGPFLYGYTF. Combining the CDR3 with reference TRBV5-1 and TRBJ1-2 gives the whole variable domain KAGVTQTPRYLIKTRGQQVTLSCSPISGHRSVSWYQQTPGQGLQFLFEYFSETQRNKGNFPGRFSGRQFSNSRSEMNVSTLELGDSALYLCASSLDGPFLYGYTFGSGTRLTVV.

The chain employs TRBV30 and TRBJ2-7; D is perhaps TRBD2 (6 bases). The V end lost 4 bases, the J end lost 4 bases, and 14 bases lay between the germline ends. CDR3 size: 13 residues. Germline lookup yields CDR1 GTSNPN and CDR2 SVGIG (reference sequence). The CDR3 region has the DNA TGTGCCTGGAATCCAGGGAGCGGGTACGAGCAGTACTTC. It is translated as CAWNPGSGYEQYF.

The CDR3 spells CASSYGEYNEQFF. The CDR3 DNA is TGTGCCAGCAGTTATGGGGAATACAATGAGCAGTTCTTC. V gene TRBV6-1 combines with J gene TRBJ2-1; no clear D. The ends were cut back, 5 bases at V and 4 bases at J, with 9 bases in the middle. Per germline, CDR1 MNHNS and CDR2 SASEGT. The CDR3 has 13 residues.

DNA of the CDR3: TGTGCCAGCAGTTACTCCGGGACTAGCGGTGGAGGGCAGTACTTC. Protein product: CASSYSGTSGGGQYF. J is TRBJ2-7 and V is TRBV6-6; 11 positions agree with TRBD2. V gave up 0 bases and J gave up 9 bases; unmatched junction bases: 7. The CDR3 consists of 15 residues. In germline, CDR1 is MNHNY, CDR2 SVGAGI (reference sequence).

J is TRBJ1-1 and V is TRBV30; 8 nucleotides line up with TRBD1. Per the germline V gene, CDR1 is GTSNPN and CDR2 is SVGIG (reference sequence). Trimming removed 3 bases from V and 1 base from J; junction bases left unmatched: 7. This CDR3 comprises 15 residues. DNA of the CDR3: TGTGCCTGGAGCGGATCGGGACAGGCGAACACTGAAGCTTTCTTT. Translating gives CAWSGSGQANTEAFF.

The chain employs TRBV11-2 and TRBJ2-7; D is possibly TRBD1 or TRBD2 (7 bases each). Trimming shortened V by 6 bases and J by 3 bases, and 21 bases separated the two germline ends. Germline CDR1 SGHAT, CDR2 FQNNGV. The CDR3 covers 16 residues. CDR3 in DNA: TGTGCCAGCAGTCCCAGGGGGGGGAGAGGGTACTACGAGCAGTACTTC. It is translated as CASSPRGGRGYYEQYF.

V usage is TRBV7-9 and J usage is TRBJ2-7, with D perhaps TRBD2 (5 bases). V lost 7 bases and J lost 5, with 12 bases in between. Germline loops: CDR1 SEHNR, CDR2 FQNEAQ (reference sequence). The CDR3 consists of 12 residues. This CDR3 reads CASIRLGNEQYF. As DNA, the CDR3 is TGTGCCAGCATCCGTCTCGGGAACGAGCAGTACTTC. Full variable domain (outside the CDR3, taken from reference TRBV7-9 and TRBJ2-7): DTGVSQNPRHKITKRGQNVTFRCDPISEHNRLYWYRQTLGQGPEFLTYFQNEAQLEKSRLLSDRFSAERPKGSFSTLEIQRTEQGDSAMYLCASIRLGNEQYFGPGTRLTVT.